The 23 T cell receptor beta chains in this list originate from one sample, sequenced in a study of T-cell memory formation after mild COVID-19. TCRdb re-called the 5' RACE reads through MiXCR, storing one row per CDR3 protein. This sample has roughly 130,000 distinct CDR3 sequences, with about 6% found just once. Sequenced material: PBMCs or a T cell subset sorted from them (not recorded which). All receptors come from an adult woman who had mild COVID-19 (a few samples of this study predate the infection). Cell type and time point are not known.

This clonotype was found many times. The chain uses TRBV29-1 and TRBJ2-3, with 9 bases identical to TRBD2. The ends lost 5 bases at V and 7 bases at J; junction bases unmatched: 13. The CDR3 totals 15 residues. Germline lookup yields CDR1 SQVTM and CDR2 ANQGSEA. The CDR3 sequence: CSVPVGLAGTYTQYF. In nucleotides, the CDR3 is TGCAGCGTTCCTGTGGGGCTAGCGGGGACCTATACGCAGTATTTT.

In this sample, this clonotype turned up a few times. The rearrangement links TRBV4-1 to TRBJ2-7; D perhaps matches TRBD2 (6 bases). Germline loops: CDR1 MGHRA, CDR2 YSYEKL. The V and J ends lost 1 base and 10 bases respectively, with 23 bases between them. The CDR3 covers 16 residues. The CDR3 region is CASSQVANLADGTQYF. In DNA form, the CDR3 reads TGCGCCAGCAGCCAAGTTGCGAATTTGGCCGACGGGACTCAGTACTTC.

The V and J genes are TRBV20-1 and TRBJ2-3, with 9 positions matching TRBD2. CDR1 and CDR2 (germline): DFQATT, SNEGSKA (reference sequence). Unmatched junction bases numbered 8, after V lost 5 bases and J lost 2 bases. The CDR3 is 15 amino acids. DNA of the CDR3: TGCAGTGCTGAGGTGCGGGGGGGGCTCACAGATACGCAGTATTTT. It specifies CSAEVRGGLTDTQYF.

The J gene is TRBJ1-1, the V gene TRBV7-8, with 8 nucleotides matching TRBD1. The J segment lost 8 bases and the V segment lost 2 bases, leaving 1 base of the junction unmatched. CDR3 length: 12 amino acids. Germline CDR1 reads SGHVS; CDR2 reads FQNEAQ. The CDR3 DNA reads TGTGCCAGCAGCTTAACAGGGGGGGAAGCTTTCTTT. This sequence encodes CASSLTGGEAFF.

This chain connects TRBV3-1 to TRBJ2-5; D not resolved. The CDR3 covers 11 residues. The V and J ends lost 6 bases and 5 bases respectively, with 7 bases between them. Germline assignment: CDR1 LGHDT and CDR2 YNNKEL (reference sequence). The CDR3 spells CASRRAETQYF. The CDR3 nucleotides are TGTGCCAGCAGAAGGGCGGAGACCCAGTACTTC.

The rearrangement joins TRBV7-2 to TRBJ1-2; D is undetermined. Germline lookup yields CDR1 SGHTA and CDR2 FQGNSA. The germline V and J ends were trimmed by 1 base and 5 bases, with 14 bases remaining between them. The length of the CDR3 is 15 residues. The CDR3 coding sequence is TGTGCCAGCAGCTTAGATGGCAGAGCACGATATGGCTACACCTTC. Encoded protein: CASSLDGRARYGYTF.

This clonotype was detected a few times. The genes are TRBV29-1 and TRBJ1-2; D uncertain. From germline, CDR1 is SQVTM and CDR2 ANQGSEA. This CDR3 spans 12 amino acids. The V end was cut by 4 bases, the J end by 2 bases, with 8 bases between. The CDR3 bases are TGCAGCGTTGCTATGGACAACTATGGCTACACCTTC. This sequence encodes CSVAMDNYGYTF.

The chain couples TRBV5-6 to TRBJ2-5; 7 bases map to TRBD1. The J segment lost 2 bases and the V segment lost 1 base, leaving 8 bases of the junction unmatched. From germline, CDR1 is SGHDT and CDR2 YYEEEE. The CDR3 runs 16 residues. The CDR3 here is CASSLYSGTEQETQYF. The CDR3, as DNA: TGTGCCAGCAGCTTGTATTCAGGGACAGAGCAAGAGACCCAGTACTTC.

Many counts were recorded for this clonotype. The chain uses TRBV4-3 and TRBJ2-5, with 8 bases lining up with TRBD2. Germline V gene data show CDR1 as LGHNA and CDR2 as YSLEER. Germline trimming cut 1 base from V and 1 base from J; bases unmatched to any gene: 5. The CDR3 totals 16 residues. In nucleotides, the CDR3 is TGCGCCAGCAGCCAAGCTTCACTAGCGGCCCAAGAGACCCAGTACTTC. It translates to CASSQASLAAQETQYF.

The chain is built from TRBV6-6 and TRBJ1-5; D is possibly TRBD1 (5 bases). V lost 2 bases and J 3 bases, leaving 11 bases between the germline ends. The germline gives CDR1 MNHNY, CDR2 SVGAGI (reference sequence). This CDR3 has 15 residues. In nucleotides, the CDR3 is TGTGCCAGCAGTTACGACAGCTCCCTCAATCAGCCCCAGCATTTT. It encodes CASSYDSSLNQPQHF.

For the CDR3, the DNA is TGCGCCAGCAGCCAAGAAGGTTTGCGGAGGGGGAAGGCAAGAACCACTGAAGCTTTCTTT. Amino acid sequence: CASSQEGLRRGKARTTEAFF. The chain employs TRBV4-1 and TRBJ1-1; possible D gene TRBD1, 6 bases. The V gene lost 0 bases and the J gene lost 4 bases, with 27 bases spanning the gap. This CDR3 spans 20 amino acids. CDR1 is MGHRA, CDR2 YSYEKL, per germline.

In nucleotides, the CDR3 is TGTGCCACCCTTGGCGGGACACTGAACACTGAAGCTTTCTTT. Protein: CATLGGTLNTEAFF. This chain uses TRBV10-3 with TRBJ1-1; D might be TRBD1 (6 bases). The CDR3 is 14 amino acids. Germline-derived CDR1 and CDR2 are ENHRY and SYGVKD. Trimming stripped 10 bases from V and 0 bases from J, with 15 bases between.

V and J are TRBV6-1 and TRBJ1-6, with D uncertain. Trimming pared 3 bases from V and 7 bases from J, leaving 7 bases between. This CDR3 contains 13 residues. CDR1 is MNHNS, CDR2 SASEGT, per germline. CDR3 amino acids: CASSDHRNSPLHF. CDR3 sequence (DNA): TGTGCCAGCAGTGATCACCGGAATTCACCCCTCCACTTT.

This clonotype was recorded a few times. The chain combines TRBV24-1 with TRBJ2-2; TRBD1 agrees at 8 bases. Germline-derived CDR1 and CDR2 are KGHDR and SFDVKD. V was pared by 4 bases and J by 0 bases, with 3 bases of the junction left unmatched. This CDR3 comprises 16 residues. CDR3 region: CATSETGASNTGELFF. The CDR3 bases are TGTGCCACCAGTGAGACAGGGGCCTCGAACACCGGGGAGCTGTTTTTT.

This rearrangement joins TRBV25-1 to TRBJ1-4, with D perhaps matching TRBD1 (6 bases). This CDR3 region has 11 residues. Trimming took 6 bases from V and 12 from J, leaving 11 bases between them. CDR1 is MGHDK and CDR2 is SYGVNS in the germline V gene. CDR3 nucleotides: TGTGCCAGCAGACAGAACAGGGAACTGTTTTTT. Its translation: CASRQNRELFF.

This clonotype has only a few counts. The rearrangement joins TRBV20-1 to TRBJ2-7; 8 bases are a match to TRBD2. V dropped 7 bases and J dropped 0; count of bases not matched to a gene: 2. There are 12 residues in the CDR3. Germline-derived CDR1 and CDR2 are DFQATT and SNEGSKA (reference sequence). The CDR3 nucleotides are TGCAGTGTTAGCGGGACCTCCTACGAGCAGTACTTC. It is translated as CSVSGTSYEQYF.

This clonotype was counted between two and nine times. The chain carries TRBV20-1 and TRBJ2-5; 9 bases map to TRBD2. The CDR3 is made up of 15 amino acids. V lost 4 bases to trimming and J lost 5 bases; unmatched junction nucleotides: 11. Germline values: CDR1 DFQATT, CDR2 SNEGSKA (reference sequence). CDR3 loop: CSATSTSGPRETQYF. The CDR3 DNA reads as TGCAGTGCTACCTCGACTAGCGGCCCAAGGGAGACCCAGTACTTC.

This clonotype was seen a few times. This chain connects TRBV7-2 to TRBJ2-1, with no clear D. Trimming shortened V by 5 bases and J by 0 bases, and 14 bases separated the two germline ends. Germline loops: CDR1 SGHTA, CDR2 FQGNSA. The CDR3 covers 16 residues. As DNA, the CDR3 is TGTGCCAGCAGCCCCGCTGCGGCAAGCTCCTACAATGAGCAGTTCTTC. It specifies CASSPAAASSYNEQFF.

The chain joins TRBV27 to TRBJ1-5; D unclear. Germline V CDR1 and CDR2: MNHEY, SMNVEV (reference sequence). V was clipped by 5 bases and J by 7 bases, with 9 bases between them. CDR3 length: 12 amino acids. CDR3 nucleotides: TGTGCCAGCAGTGATCGGGCCCAGCCCCAGCATTTT. As protein: CASSDRAQPQHF.

In its sample, this clonotype was seen many times. V and J are TRBV9 and TRBJ2-5, with unresolved D. Germline assignment: CDR1 SGDLS and CDR2 YYNGEE. V lost 0 bases to trimming and J lost 0 bases, with 12 bases between them. The CDR3 is 16 residues long. The CDR3 DNA sequence: TGTGCCAGCAGCGTAGGTGGGCTTGATAACCAAGAGACCCAGTACTTC. It translates to CASSVGGLDNQETQYF.

This clonotype was seen repeatedly, ten times or more. The chain has TRBV20-1 and TRBJ1-2; D is possibly TRBD1 (5 bases). This CDR3 is 9 amino acids long. Germline V gene data show CDR1 as DFQATT and CDR2 as SNEGSKA (reference sequence). The V and J ends lost 5 bases and 7 bases respectively, with 5 bases between them. DNA of the CDR3: TGCAGTGCTGGGGGTGGCTACACCTTC. This codes for CSAGGGYTF.

This clonotype is classed as medium-sized. The chain carries TRBV15 and TRBJ2-7; 11 bases line up with TRBD1. Germline lookup yields CDR1 LNHNV and CDR2 YYDKDF (reference sequence). This CDR3 contains 15 residues. The J segment lost 6 bases and the V segment lost 3 bases, leaving 7 bases of the junction unmatched. CDR3 in amino acids: CATSRNRDRGSEQYF. For the CDR3, the DNA is TGTGCCACCAGCAGGAACCGGGACAGGGGGAGCGAGCAGTACTTC.

This clonotype was detected ten times or more. The rearrangement joins TRBV5-1 to TRBJ1-1, with unresolved D. Germline values: CDR1 SGHRS, CDR2 YFSETQ. The CDR3 loop spans 15 amino acids. Trimming took 4 bases from V and 5 from J, leaving 18 bases between them. The CDR3: CASSATPESRTEAFF. In nucleotides, the CDR3 is TGCGCCAGCAGCGCGACTCCAGAGAGCAGGACTGAAGCTTTCTTT.